The entry that follows covers one T cell receptor (beta chain) sequence. Its antigen is not known. Documented treatment: oral pan-JAK inhibitor, 5-10 mg twice daily. These data belong to a study of CD8+ T cells in alopecia areata. Overall study findings and caveats: Among the cells sequenced in scalp samples are also the resident alphabeta T cells of normal skin. Because of a solitary nonresponder, the connection of baseline CD8+ expansion to response stays uncertain. Lesional scalp, notably in alopecia totalis/universalis, had clonality above that of normal scalp.

RNA extraction was followed by reverse transcription into cDNA, which acted as the sequencing template. TCRdb's table, derived via immunoSEQ multiplex PCR, lists solely in-frame clones and lacks some. The sample consists of approximately 42,000 clones, about 71% of them appearing once. Germline assignment: CDR1 SQVTM and CDR2 ANQGSEA. The CDR3 runs 11 residues. V was shortened by 7 bases and J by 3 bases, with 10 bases between the two germline ends. The clonotype comes from a human donor with alopecia areata. The sequencing here drew on CD8+ T cells sorted from blood, taken at week 4, from a patient treated with tofacitinib. The chain recombines TRBV29-1 with TRBJ2-7; no definite D call. In nucleotides, the CDR3 is TGCAGCGCCCATACCAACTACGAGCAGTACTTC. Translated: CSAHTNYEQYF.